This TCR beta chain is drawn from a study of immune evolution from preneoplasia to lung adenocarcinoma. Germline V lookup: CDR1 SGHDT, CDR2 YYEEEE. J was trimmed by 2 bases and V by 0 bases; bases with no gene match: 9. CDR3 length: 17 residues. Generated by immunoSEQ multiplex PCR, the TCRdb table keeps only in-frame clones and is missing some. Of some 5,000 clones detected, over 70% appear once; the ten largest clones hold about 7.5%. The clonotype comes from a person aged 60-79 years with lung adenocarcinoma. The sample consisted of FFPE lung adenocarcinoma in situ tissue. The chain recombines TRBV5-6 with TRBJ2-5; 8 nucleotides align to TRBD1. The DNA for the CDR3 is TGTGCCAGCAGCTTGGGGACCCGGACAGGGCTACAAGAGACCCAGTACTTC. Translation gives CASSLGTRTGLQETQYF.